Listed below are T cell receptor beta chains from one sample, sequenced in a study of a mutant IDH1 vaccine in newly diagnosed glioma. These TCRs' antigens remain unknown. Clones were read by immunoSEQ multiplex PCR, and TCRdb kept only the in-frame ones, dropping some. The repertoire holds tens of thousands of clones, with over 80% as singletons. Sample: PBMCs, taken from a glioma patient whose treatment included an IDH1 peptide vaccine. These receptors all come from a man in his fifties or sixties with glioma. The CDR3 runs from the conserved cysteine through the conserved F or W. D genes are given only for firm matches. Size is omitted from some rows. Given values are once, few, many or a class for expanded clones.

J: TRBJ1-4; size: .; D: .; V: TRBV18; DNA: TGTGCCAGCTCACGGTCTCGGAATGAAAAACTGTTTTTT; CDR3: CASSRSRNEKLFF
J: TRBJ1-5; size: .; D: TRBD1; V: TRBV4-1; DNA: TGCGCCAGCAGCCAAGTCTTTGGTGGACAGGACAATCAGCCCCAGCATTTT; CDR3: CASSQVFGGQDNQPQHF
J: TRBJ2-3; size: .; D: TRBD2; V: TRBV7-3; DNA: TGTGCCAGCAGCTTAACCGCTAGCGGGTCTATCACAGATACGCAGTATTTT; CDR3: CASSLTASGSITDTQYF
J: TRBJ2-3; size: .; D: .; V: TRBV27; DNA: TGTGCCAGCAGTTCGCGCTCTAGCACAGATACGCAGTATTTT; CDR3: CASSSRSSTDTQYF
J: TRBJ2-1; size: .; D: .; V: TRBV5-1; DNA: TGCGCCAGCAGCTTGGTGGTCAATGAGCAGTTCTTC; CDR3: CASSLVVNEQFF
J: TRBJ1-1; size: .; D: .; V: TRBV2; DNA: TGTGCCAGCAGTGAAGGGGGAGGCCGGGAGCGGCCCCCTGAAGCTTTCTTT; CDR3: CASSEGGGRERPPEAFF
J: TRBJ2-5; size: .; D: .; V: TRBV14; DNA: TGTGCCAGCAGTCCCGACAGCGCCCACCAAGAGACCCAGTACTTC; CDR3: CASSPDSAHQETQYF
J: TRBJ2-5; size: once; D: .; V: TRBV6-5; DNA: TGTGCCAGCAGTTACTCTTCAGGCCGTGAGACCCAGTACTTC; CDR3: CASSYSSGRETQYF
J: TRBJ2-7; size: .; D: .; V: TRBV7-9; DNA: TGTGCCAGCAGCTGGGAGTCGGGGAGAGCCTACGAGCAGTACTTC; CDR3: CASSWESGRAYEQYF
J: TRBJ1-3; size: .; D: .; V: TRBV27; DNA: TGTGCCAGCAGTTTCTCCACAGGCGCTGGAAACACCATATATTTT; CDR3: CASSFSTGAGNTIYF
J: TRBJ1-2; size: .; D: .; V: TRBV30; DNA: TGTGCCTGGAGGACTGCTGGGAACTATGGCTACACCTTC; CDR3: CAWRTAGNYGYTF
J: TRBJ2-5; size: .; D: .; V: TRBV4-3; DNA: TGCGCCAGCAGCCAAGACTTCGGAGAGACCCAGTACTTC; CDR3: CASSQDFGETQYF
J: TRBJ2-3; size: .; D: .; V: TRBV10-3; DNA: TGTGCCGTGGGCAGCACTAGCACAGATACGCAGTATTTT; CDR3: CAVGSTSTDTQYF
J: TRBJ2-5; size: .; D: .; V: TRBV7-8; DNA: TGTGCCAGCAGAAAAAATGGGCTCCAGGAGACCCAGTACTTC; CDR3: CASRKNGLQETQYF
J: TRBJ1-3; size: once; D: .; V: TRBV14; DNA: TGTGCCAGCAGCACCACAAACTCTGGAAACACCATATATTTT; CDR3: CASSTTNSGNTIYF